The present entry profiles one T cell receptor beta chain with its context. Because it lacks the conserved phenylalanine or tryptophan at the end, this CDR3 is likely a read error. These data originate in a study of tumor-infiltrating lymphocytes in primary liver carcinoma. The template, about 500 ng total RNA, yielded TCR beta cDNA made with a constant-region primer. Modified slightly, ARM-PCR produced TCR beta libraries over three nested multiplex PCR rounds. A C-beta reverse primer was combined with TRBV1-TRBV30 forward primers in the first two PCR rounds, and each round had around 11 cycles. MiXCR, run by TCRdb on the multiplex PCR reads, gives a single entry per CDR3 protein. The data hold 70,000 to 75,000 distinct CDR3 sequences, with over 60% observed a single time. Germline CDR1 is MNHNS and CDR2 is SASEGT. The CDR3 consists of 14 residues. V lost 1 base and J lost 1, with 6 bases in between.

Both RNA and DNA were isolated together from about 21-30 mg of bulk tissue that had not been sorted. The TCR sequence derives from a man aged 40-49 years with primary liver carcinoma and hepatitis B virus infection. Material: liver tumor tissue from sampling region 4. Subset specified: tumor region T4, right-lateral pole. The V call is TRBV6-1, the J call TRBJ2-3; D is uncertain. CDR3 sequence reads: CASSEGSGTDTQYI. As DNA, the CDR3 is TGTGCCAGCAGTGAAGGGTCAGGCACAGATACGCAGTATATT.